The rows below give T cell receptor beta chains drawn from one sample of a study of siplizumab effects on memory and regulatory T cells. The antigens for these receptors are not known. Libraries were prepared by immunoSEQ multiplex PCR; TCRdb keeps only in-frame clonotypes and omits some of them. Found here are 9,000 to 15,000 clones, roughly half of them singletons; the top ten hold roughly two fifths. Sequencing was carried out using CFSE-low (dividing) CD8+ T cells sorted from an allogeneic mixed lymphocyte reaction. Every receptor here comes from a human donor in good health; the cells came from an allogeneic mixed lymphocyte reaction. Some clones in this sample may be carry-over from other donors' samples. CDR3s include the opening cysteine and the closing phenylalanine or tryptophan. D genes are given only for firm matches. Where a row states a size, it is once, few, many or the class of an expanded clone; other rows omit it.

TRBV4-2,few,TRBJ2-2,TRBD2,TGTGCCAGCAGCTCGCGACTAGCGGGAGGGCATTTGGACGGGGAGCTGTTTTTT,CASSSRLAGGHLDGELFF
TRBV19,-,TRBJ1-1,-,TGTGCCAGTCGGGCCCACATTAGCCCTGAAGCTTTCTTT,CASRAHISPEAFF
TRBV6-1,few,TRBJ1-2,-,TGTGCCAGCAGTGAGTGGCAGGGATCTACTAACTATGGCTACACCTTC,CASSEWQGSTNYGYTF
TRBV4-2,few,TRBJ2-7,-,TGTGCCAGCAGCCAAGTCCAGGGACGTTCCTACGAGCAGTACTTC,CASSQVQGRSYEQYF
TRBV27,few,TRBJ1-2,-,TGTGCCAGCAGTTTATCCAGACCCCAGGACTATGGCTACACCTTC,CASSLSRPQDYGYTF
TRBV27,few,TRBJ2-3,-,TGTGCCAGCAGTCAAATGGGAATCGGGGGACTCACAGATACGCAGTATTTT,CASSQMGIGGLTDTQYF
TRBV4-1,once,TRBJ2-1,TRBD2,TGCGCCAGCAGCCAAGATATGAGCGGGATATCCTACAATGAGCAGTTCTTC,CASSQDMSGISYNEQFF
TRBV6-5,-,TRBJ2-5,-,TGTGCCAGCAACCAAGAGACCCAGTACTTC,CASNQETQYF
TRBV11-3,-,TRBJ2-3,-,TGTGCCAGCAGCGGTTCCCGTGGCACAGATACGCAGTATTTT,CASSGSRGTDTQYF
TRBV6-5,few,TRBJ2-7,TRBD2,TGTGCCAGCAGTCCCACACTAGCGGAGACTTACGAGCAGTACTTC,CASSPTLAETYEQYF
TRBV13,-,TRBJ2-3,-,TGTGCCAGCAGCTTATACAGCACAGATACGCAGTATTTT,CASSLYSTDTQYF
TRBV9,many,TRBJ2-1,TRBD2,TGTGCCAGCAGCGTAGGCGTAGCGGGGGGCCACAATGAGCAGTTCTTC,CASSVGVAGGHNEQFF
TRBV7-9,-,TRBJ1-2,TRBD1,TGTGCCAGCAGTCACAAAGGGGTACAGGGGGAGTTTAGCTACACCTTC,CASSHKGVQGEFSYTF
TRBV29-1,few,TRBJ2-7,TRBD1,TGCAGCGTCGGGACAGGGGCATCCTACGAGCAGTACTTC,CSVGTGASYEQYF
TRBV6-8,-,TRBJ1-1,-,TGTGCCAGCGAAGGGGTAACTGAAGCTTTCTTT,CASEGVTEAFF
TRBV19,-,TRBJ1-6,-,TGTGCCAGTAGCCTAATGGACAGTTATAATTCACCCCTCCACTTT,CASSLMDSYNSPLHF
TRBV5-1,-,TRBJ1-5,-,TGCGCCAACCCTCGCTGCCGGGACACGGCATTGGCCCCAGCATTT,CANPRCRDTALAPAF
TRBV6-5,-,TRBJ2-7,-,TGTGCCAGCAGTTTTTCCCCCAGGGTTAACTACGAGCAGTACTTC,CASSFSPRVNYEQYF
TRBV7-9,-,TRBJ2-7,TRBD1,TGTGCCAGCAGTCCAGGGGGCCTCTACGAGCAGTACTTC,CASSPGGLYEQYF
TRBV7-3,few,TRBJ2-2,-,TGTGCCAGCAGCTTTAGTCCCCATCACACCGGGGAGCTGTTTTTT,CASSFSPHHTGELFF
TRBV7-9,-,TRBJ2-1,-,TGTGCCAGCAGCTTTGGTTATGAGCAGTTCTTC,CASSFGYEQFF
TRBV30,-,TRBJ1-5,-,TGTGCCTGGAGCCTAGGGGTCGGGCCGGAGCCCCAGCATTTT,CAWSLGVGPEPQHF
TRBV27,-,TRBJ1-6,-,TGTGCCAGCAGTTTGGGATCGTTCTCCTATAATTCACCCCTCCACTTT,CASSLGSFSYNSPLHF
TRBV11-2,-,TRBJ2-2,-,TGTGCCAGCAGCTTTGACTTCTCCGACACCGGGGAGCTGTTTTTT,CASSFDFSDTGELFF
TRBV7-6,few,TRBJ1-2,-,TGTGCCAGCAGCCCAGGAGGGGGGCTCCCACCCTTCTATGGCTACACCTTC,CASSPGGGLPPFYGYTF
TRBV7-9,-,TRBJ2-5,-,TGTGCCAGCAGCTTGGTTGGGGGAGGAGAGACCCAGTACTTC,CASSLVGGGETQYF
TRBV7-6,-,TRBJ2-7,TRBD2,TGCGCCAGCAGCTTGGACCTAGCGGGAGCGTACGAGCAGTACTTC,CASSLDLAGAYEQYF
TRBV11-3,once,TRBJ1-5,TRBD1,TGTGCCAGGGTGACCGGGACAGGGATAAATCAGCCCCAGCATTTT,CARVTGTGINQPQHF
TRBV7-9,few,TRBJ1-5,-,TGTGCCAGCAGCTTGCTAAATCAGCCCCAGCATTTT,CASSLLNQPQHF
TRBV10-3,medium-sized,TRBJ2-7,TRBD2,TGTGCCATCAGTGAATGGCGGGAGGGCTACGAGCAGTACTTC,CAISEWREGYEQYF
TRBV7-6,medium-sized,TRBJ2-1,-,TGTGCCAGCAGCTCACCATCTGGGTCAGTCAATGAGCAGTTCTTC,CASSSPSGSVNEQFF
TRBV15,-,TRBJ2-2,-,TGTGCCACCAGTGGTTTGGCGGGGAGGGAGCTGTTTTTT,CATSGLAGRELFF
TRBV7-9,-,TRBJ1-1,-,TGTGCCAGCAGCTTTCAGGGGCAGATCAACACTGAAGCTTTCTTT,CASSFQGQINTEAFF
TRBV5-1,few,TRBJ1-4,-,TGCGCCAGCAGCTTGGGCCTCGTTAATGAAAAACTGTTTTTT,CASSLGLVNEKLFF
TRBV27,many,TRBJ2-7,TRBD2,TGTGCCAGCGGTCTAGCGGGAGGCCCCTACGAGCAGTACTTC,CASGLAGGPYEQYF
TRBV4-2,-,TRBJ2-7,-,TGTGCCAGCAGCCAAGATTTGGGGTCGAGGTATGGGGAGCAGTACTTC,CASSQDLGSRYGEQYF
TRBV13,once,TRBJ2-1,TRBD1,TGTGCCAGCAGACGTGGGGGGGACAGGGTTCCTCATGAGCAGTTCTTC,CASRRGGDRVPHEQFF
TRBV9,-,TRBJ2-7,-,TGTGCCAGCAGCCTGGGTAGGATCGGGTACGAGCAGTACTTC,CASSLGRIGYEQYF
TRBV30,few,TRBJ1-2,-,TGTGCCTGGAAAAACACATCTGAAGATAACTATGGCTACACCTTC,CAWKNTSEDNYGYTF
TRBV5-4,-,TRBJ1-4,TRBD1,TGTGCCAGCAGCCGGACCGGGACAGGGTACGAAAAACTGTTTTTT,CASSRTGTGYEKLFF
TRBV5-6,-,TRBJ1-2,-,TGTGCCAGCAGCTCACCTAGGACGGGGAACTATGGCTACACCTTC,CASSSPRTGNYGYTF
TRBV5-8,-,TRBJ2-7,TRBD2,TGTGCCAGCAGCTTGGGCCTAGCGGGTTTGAGCTCCTACGAGCAGTACTTC,CASSLGLAGLSSYEQYF
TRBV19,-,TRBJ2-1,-,TGTGCCAGTAGTATGGGGTCTAATGGCAATGAGCAGTTCTTC,CASSMGSNGNEQFF
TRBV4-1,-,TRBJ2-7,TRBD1,TGCGCCAGCAGCTATACCGGGACAGGATCCTACGAGCAGTACTTC,CASSYTGTGSYEQYF
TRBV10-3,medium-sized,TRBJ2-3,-,TGTGCCATCAGTGAGACCCACCTGATAGATACGCAGTATTTT,CAISETHLIDTQYF
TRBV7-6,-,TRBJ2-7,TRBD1,TGTGCCAGCAGCTTACTTCAGACCGGGACAGCTTTAACCTACGAGCAGTACTTC,CASSLLQTGTALTYEQYF
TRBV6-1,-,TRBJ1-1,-,TGTGCCAGCAGCTGGGGTACGGGCTCCGAAGCTTTCTTT,CASSWGTGSEAFF
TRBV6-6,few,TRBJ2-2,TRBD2,TGTGCCAGCAGTCTTAGCGGGGGGCACACAAGGGAGCTGTTTTTT,CASSLSGGHTRELFF
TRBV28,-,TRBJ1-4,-,TGTGCCAGCAGTTTATTGCCAACTAATGAAAAACTGTTTTTT,CASSLLPTNEKLFF
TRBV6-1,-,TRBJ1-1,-,TGTGCCAGCAGTGAAAGATCCGGATTCACTGAAGCTTTCTTT,CASSERSGFTEAFF
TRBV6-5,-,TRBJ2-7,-,TGTGCCAGCACAGACTACTCTGGCTACGAGCAGTACTTC,CASTDYSGYEQYF
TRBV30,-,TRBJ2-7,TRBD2,TGTGCCTGGAGTGGAGTTATCGGACTAGCGGCCCCGAAGACTCCTTACGAGCAGTACTTC,CAWSGVIGLAAPKTPYEQYF